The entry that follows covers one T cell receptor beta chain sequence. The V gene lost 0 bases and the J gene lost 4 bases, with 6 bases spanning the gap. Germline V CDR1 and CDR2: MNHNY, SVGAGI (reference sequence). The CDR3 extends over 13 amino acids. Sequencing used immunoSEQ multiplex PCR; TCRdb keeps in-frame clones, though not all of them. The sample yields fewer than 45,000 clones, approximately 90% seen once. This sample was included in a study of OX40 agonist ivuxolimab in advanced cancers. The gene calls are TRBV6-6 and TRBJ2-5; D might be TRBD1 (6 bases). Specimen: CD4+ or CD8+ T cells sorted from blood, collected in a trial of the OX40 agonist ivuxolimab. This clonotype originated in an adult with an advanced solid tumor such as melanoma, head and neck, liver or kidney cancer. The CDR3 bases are TGTGCCAGCAGTTACTCGACAGGAGAGACCCAGTACTTC. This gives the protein CASSYSTGETQYF.